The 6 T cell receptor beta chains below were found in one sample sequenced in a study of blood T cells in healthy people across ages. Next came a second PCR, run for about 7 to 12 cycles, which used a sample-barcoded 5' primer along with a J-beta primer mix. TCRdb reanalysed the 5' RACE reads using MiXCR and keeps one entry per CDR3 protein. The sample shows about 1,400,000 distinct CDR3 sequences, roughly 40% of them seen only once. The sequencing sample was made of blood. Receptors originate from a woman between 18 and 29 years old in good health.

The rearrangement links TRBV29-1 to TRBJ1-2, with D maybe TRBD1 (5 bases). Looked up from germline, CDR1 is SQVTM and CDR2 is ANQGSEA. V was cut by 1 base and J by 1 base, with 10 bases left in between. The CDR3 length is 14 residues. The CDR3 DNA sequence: TGCAGCGTTGAAGGGGGGACCGATAACTATGGCTACACCTTC. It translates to CSVEGGTDNYGYTF. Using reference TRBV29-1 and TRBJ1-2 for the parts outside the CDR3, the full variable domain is SAVISQKPSRDICQRGTSLTIQCQVDSQVTMMFWYRQQPGQSLTLIATANQGSEATYESGFVIDKFPISRPNLTFSTLTVSNMSPEDSSIYLCSVEGGTDNYGYTFGSGTRLTVV.

As DNA, the CDR3 is TGTGCCAGCAGTCGCCGGGCCACCACGAACACCGGGGAGCTGTTTTTT. Translating gives CASSRRATTNTGELFF. The chain employs TRBV6-6 and TRBJ2-2, with no clear D. Trimming cost V 5 bases and J 0 bases, with 13 bases left between them. The germline CDR1 and CDR2 sequences are MNHNY and SVGAGI (reference sequence). The CDR3 totals 16 residues.

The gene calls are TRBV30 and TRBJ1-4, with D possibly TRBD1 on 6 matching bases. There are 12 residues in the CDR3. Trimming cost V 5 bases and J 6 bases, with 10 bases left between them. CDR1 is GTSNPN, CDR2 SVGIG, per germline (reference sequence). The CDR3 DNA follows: TGTGCCTGGCAGGGGAACGATGAAAAACTGTTTTTT. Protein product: CAWQGNDEKLFF. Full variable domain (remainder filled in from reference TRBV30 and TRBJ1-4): SQTIHQWPATLVQPVGSPLSLECTVEGTSNPNLYWYRQAAGRGLQLLFYSVGIGQISSEVPQNLSASRPQDRQFILSSKKLLLSDSGFYLCAWQGNDEKLFFGSGTQLSVL.

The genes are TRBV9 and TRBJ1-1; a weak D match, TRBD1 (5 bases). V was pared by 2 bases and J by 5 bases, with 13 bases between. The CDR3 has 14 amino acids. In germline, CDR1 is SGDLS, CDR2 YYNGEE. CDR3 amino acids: CASSVQGGGTEAFF. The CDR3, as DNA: TGTGCCAGCAGCGTCCAGGGAGGTGGTACTGAAGCTTTCTTT.

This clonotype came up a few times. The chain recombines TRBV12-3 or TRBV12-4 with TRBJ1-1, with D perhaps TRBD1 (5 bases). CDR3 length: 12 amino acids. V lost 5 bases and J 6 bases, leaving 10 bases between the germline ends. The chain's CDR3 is CASSPDIPEAFF. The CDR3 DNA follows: TGTGCCAGCAGTCCGGACATTCCTGAAGCTTTCTTT.

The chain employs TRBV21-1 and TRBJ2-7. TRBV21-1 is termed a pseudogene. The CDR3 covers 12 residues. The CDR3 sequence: CASSKLQPEQYF. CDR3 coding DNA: TGTGCCAGCAGCAAATTGCAGCCCGAGCAGTACTTC.